The clone carrying this T cell receptor beta chain has only one observation. The antigen is undetermined. This sample was included in a study of T cell responses to AZD1222 COVID-19 vaccine. Study-level background: Pooled in the analysis were second doses at about 4 or about 12 weeks.

Data came from immunoSEQ multiplex PCR; TCRdb stores just in-frame clones and leaves some out. This table holds roughly 120,000 clones, approximately 86% found once. Trimming took 0 bases from V and 8 from J, leaving 19 bases between them. This CDR3 is built from 15 residues. Germline V gene sequence: CDR1 SQVTM, CDR2 ANQGSEA. Notes on the study in general: Clonal diversity may have been underestimated, and the donors were mostly white British, with more females than males. Seropositive at baseline were only a handful of AZD1222 recipients.

This TCR came from an adult in good health. The rearrangement joins TRBV29-1 to TRBJ1-2; maybe TRBD1 (5 bases). Sample: peripheral blood, taken on day 0 of AZD1222 vaccination. CDR3 amino acids: CSVEDLNLAGRGYTF. The CDR3, as DNA: TGCAGCGTTGAAGATCTTAATTTGGCAGGGAGGGGCTACACCTTC.